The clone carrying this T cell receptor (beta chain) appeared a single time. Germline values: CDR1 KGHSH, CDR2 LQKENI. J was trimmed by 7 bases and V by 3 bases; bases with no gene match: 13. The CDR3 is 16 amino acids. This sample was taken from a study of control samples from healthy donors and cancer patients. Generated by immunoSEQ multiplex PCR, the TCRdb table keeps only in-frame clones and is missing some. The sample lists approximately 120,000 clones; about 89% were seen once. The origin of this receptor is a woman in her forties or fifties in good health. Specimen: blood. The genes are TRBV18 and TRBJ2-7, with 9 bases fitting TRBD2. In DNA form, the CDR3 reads TGTGCCAGCTCACCGCTGCCTAGCGGGGAAACCTTGGAGCAGTACTTC. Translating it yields CASSPLPSGETLEQYF.